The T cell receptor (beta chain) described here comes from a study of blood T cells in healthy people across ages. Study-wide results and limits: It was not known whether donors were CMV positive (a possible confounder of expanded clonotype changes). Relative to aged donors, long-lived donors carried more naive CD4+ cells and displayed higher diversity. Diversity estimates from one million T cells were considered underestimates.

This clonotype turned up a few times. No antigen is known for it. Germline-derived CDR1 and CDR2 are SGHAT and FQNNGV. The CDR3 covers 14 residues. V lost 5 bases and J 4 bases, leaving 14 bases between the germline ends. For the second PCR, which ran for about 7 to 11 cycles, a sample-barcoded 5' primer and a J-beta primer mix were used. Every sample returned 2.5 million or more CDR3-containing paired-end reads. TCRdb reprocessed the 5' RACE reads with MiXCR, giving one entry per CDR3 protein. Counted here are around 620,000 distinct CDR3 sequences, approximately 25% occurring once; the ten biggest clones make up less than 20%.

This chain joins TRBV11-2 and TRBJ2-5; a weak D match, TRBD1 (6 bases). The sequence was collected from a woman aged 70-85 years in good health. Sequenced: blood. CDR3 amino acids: CASSEQGPGETQYF. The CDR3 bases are TGTGCCAGCAGCGAACAGGGTCCCGGAGAGACCCAGTACTTC.